This T cell receptor (beta chain) came from a study of shared clonotypes between healthy human individuals. Remarks on this clone: Antigen specificity is unknown.

Study-wide results and limits: Naive CD4 clonotypes were shared across a handful of donors at about 5%.

Profiled with immunoSEQ multiplex PCR; TCRdb holds only in-frame clones, not every one. The repertoire holds some 630,000 clones, with roughly 70% as singletons. The clonotype comes from a woman in her 30s in good health. The sequenced material came from memory CD4+ T cells sorted from blood. The subset: CD45RA-negative fraction.

CDR3 protein: CATLLEQFF. DNA for the CDR3: TGCGCCACCCTCCTTGAGCAGTTCTTC. This chain uses TRBV23-1 with TRBJ2-1; no clear D gene. TRBV23-1 is an ORF, with its function uncertain. V was pared by 10 bases and J by 9 bases, with 7 bases between. CDR3 length: 9 amino acids.